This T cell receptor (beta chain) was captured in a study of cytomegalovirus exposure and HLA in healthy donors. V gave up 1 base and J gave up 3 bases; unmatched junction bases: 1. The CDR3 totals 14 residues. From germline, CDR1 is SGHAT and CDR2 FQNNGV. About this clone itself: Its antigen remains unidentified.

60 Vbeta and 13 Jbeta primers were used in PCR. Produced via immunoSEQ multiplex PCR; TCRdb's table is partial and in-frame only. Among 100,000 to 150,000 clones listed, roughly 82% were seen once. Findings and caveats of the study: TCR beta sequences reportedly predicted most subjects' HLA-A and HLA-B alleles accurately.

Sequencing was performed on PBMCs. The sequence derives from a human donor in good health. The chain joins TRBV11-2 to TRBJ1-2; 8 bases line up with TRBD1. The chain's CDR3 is CASSLVTGDYGYTF. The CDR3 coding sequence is TGTGCCAGCAGCTTAGTGACAGGGGACTATGGCTACACCTTC.